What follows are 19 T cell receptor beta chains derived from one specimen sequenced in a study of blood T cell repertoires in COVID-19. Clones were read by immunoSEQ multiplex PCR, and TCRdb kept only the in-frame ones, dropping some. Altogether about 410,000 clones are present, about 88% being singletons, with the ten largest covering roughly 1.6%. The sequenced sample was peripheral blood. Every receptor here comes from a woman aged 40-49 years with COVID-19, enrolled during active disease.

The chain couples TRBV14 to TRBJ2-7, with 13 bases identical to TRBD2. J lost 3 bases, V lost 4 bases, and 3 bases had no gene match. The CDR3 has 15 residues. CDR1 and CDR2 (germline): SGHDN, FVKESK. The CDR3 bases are TGTGCCAGCAGCCTTCGGACTAGCGGGAGCTACGAGCAGTACTTC. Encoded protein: CASSLRTSGSYEQYF. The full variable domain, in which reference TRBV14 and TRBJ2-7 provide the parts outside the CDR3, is EAGVTQFPSHSVIEKGQTVTLRCDPISGHDNLYWYRRVMGKEIKFLLHFVKESKQDESGMPNNRFLAERTGGTYSTLKVQPAELEDSGVYFCASSLRTSGSYEQYFGPGTRLTVT.

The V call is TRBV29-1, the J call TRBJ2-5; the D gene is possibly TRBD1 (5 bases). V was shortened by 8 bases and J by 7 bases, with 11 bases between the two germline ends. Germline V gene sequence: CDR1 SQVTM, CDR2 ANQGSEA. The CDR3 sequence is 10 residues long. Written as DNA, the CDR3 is TGCAGCACCCATCAGGGGACCCAGTACTTC. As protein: CSTHQGTQYF.

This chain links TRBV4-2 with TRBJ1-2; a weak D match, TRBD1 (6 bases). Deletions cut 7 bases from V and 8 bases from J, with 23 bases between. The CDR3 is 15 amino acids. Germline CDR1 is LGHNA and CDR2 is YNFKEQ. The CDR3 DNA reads TGTGCCAGCATCACCGAGACAGGACATGCTAGCGGCTACACCTTC. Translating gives CASITETGHASGYTF.

CDR3 protein: CASSQRTGGNYGYTF. The CDR3 nucleotides are TGTGCCAGCAGCCAGAGGACAGGGGGTAACTATGGCTACACCTTC. The chain is built from TRBV7-6 and TRBJ1-2, with 10 bases identical to TRBD1. The CDR3 is made up of 15 amino acids. Losses at the gene ends were 5 bases for V and 1 base for J; bases not matched to a gene: 4. CDR1 SGHVS and CDR2 FNYEAQ come from the germline V gene.

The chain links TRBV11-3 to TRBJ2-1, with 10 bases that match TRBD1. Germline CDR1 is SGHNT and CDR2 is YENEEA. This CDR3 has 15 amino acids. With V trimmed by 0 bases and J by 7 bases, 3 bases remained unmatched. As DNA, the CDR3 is TGTGCCAGCAGCTTAGAGGGACAGGGGAGGAATGAGCAGTTCTTC. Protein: CASSLEGQGRNEQFF.

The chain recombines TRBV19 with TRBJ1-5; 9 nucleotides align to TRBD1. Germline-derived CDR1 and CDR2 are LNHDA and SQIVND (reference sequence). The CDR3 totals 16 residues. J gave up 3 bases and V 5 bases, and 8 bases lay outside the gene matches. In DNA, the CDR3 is TGTGCCAGTAGTTCCTACGGGACAGGGATCAATCAGCCCCAGCATTTT. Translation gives CASSSYGTGINQPQHF.

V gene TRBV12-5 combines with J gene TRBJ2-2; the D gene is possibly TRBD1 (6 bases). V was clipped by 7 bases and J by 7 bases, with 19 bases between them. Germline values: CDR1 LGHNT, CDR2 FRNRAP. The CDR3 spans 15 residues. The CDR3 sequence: CASAPGRGRLGELFF. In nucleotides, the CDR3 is TGTGCTAGTGCCCCGGGCAGGGGAAGACTCGGGGAGCTGTTTTTT.

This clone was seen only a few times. CDR3 amino acids: CAWSVQGQRNEQYF. In DNA form, the CDR3 reads TGTGCCTGGAGTGTACAGGGACAGCGAAACGAGCAGTACTTC. The rearrangement uses TRBV30 and TRBJ2-7; 7 nucleotides match TRBD1. The CDR3 is 14 residues long. V shed 0 bases, J shed 5 bases, and the junction held 7 bases outside the gene matches. Germline values: CDR1 GTSNPN, CDR2 SVGIG (reference sequence).

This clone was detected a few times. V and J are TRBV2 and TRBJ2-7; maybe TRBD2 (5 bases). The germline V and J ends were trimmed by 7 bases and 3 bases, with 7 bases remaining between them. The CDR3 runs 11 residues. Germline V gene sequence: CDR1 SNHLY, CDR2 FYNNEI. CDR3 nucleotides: TGTGCCAGCAACCGGGACTACGAGCAGTACTTC. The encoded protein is CASNRDYEQYF. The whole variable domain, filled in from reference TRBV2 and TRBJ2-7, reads EPEVTQTPSHQVTQMGQEVILRCVPISNHLYFYWYRQILGQKVEFLVSFYNNEISEKSEIFDDQFSVERPDGSNFTLKIRSTKLEDSAMYFCASNRDYEQYFGPGTRLTVT.

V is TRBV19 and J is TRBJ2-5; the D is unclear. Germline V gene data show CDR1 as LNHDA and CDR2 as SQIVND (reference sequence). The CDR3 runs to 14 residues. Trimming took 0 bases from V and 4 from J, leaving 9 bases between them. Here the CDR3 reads CASSIEETRETQYF. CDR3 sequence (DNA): TGTGCCAGTAGTATAGAGGAGACGAGAGAGACCCAGTACTTC.

The CDR3 reads CASSLSGQGSTEAFF. The CDR3 DNA sequence: TGCGCCAGCAGCTTGTCCGGACAGGGTTCGACTGAAGCTTTCTTT. This chain connects TRBV5-1 to TRBJ1-1, with 8 bases aligning to TRBD1. Losses at the gene ends were 1 base for V and 5 bases for J; bases not matched to a gene: 7. Germline CDR1 SGHRS, CDR2 YFSETQ. CDR3 length: 15 amino acids.

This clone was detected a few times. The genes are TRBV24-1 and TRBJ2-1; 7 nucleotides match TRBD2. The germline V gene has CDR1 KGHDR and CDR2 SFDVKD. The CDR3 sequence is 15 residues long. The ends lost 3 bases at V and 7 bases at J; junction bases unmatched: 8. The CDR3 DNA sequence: TGTGCCACCAGTGATATCGGCGGGAGTCGGAATGAGCAGTTCTTC. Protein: CATSDIGGSRNEQFF.

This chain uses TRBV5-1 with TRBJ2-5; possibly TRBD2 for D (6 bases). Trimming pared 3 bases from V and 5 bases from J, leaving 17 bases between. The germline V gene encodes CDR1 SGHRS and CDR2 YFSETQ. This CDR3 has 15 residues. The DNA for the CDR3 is TGCGCCAGCAGCTGGGGTCTCGCTGGAGGGGAGACCCAGTACTTC. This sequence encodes CASSWGLAGGETQYF.

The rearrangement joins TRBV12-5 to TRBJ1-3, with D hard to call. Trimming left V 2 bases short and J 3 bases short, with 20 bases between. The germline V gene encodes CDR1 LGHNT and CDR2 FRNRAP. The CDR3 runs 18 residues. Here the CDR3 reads CASGLLSPSMRFGNTIYF. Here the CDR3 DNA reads TGTGCTAGTGGTTTGCTTTCCCCCTCGATGAGATTTGGAAACACCATATATTTT.

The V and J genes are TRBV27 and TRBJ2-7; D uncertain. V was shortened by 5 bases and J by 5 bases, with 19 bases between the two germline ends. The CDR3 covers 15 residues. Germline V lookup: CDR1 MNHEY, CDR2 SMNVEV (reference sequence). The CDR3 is CASSPRDTLSNEQYF. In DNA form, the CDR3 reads TGTGCCAGCAGTCCCCGCGACACCTTGTCGAACGAGCAGTACTTC.

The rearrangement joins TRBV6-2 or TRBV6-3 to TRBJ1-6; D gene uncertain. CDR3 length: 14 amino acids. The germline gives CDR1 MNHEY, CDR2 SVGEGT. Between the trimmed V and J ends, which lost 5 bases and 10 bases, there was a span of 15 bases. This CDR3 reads CASSPQRARSPLHF. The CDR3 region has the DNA TGTGCCAGCAGTCCCCAGAGGGCGCGATCACCCCTCCACTTT.

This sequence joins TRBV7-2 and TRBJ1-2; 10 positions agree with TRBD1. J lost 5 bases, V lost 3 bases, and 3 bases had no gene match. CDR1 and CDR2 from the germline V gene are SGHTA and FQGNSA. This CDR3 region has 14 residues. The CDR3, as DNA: TGTGCCAGCAGCTTCCGGGACAGGGGTTATGGCTACACCTTC. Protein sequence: CASSFRDRGYGYTF.

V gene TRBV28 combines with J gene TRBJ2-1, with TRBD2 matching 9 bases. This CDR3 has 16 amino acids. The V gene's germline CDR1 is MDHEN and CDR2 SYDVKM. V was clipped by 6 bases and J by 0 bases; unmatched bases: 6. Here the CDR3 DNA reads TGTGCCAGCAGCCTTAGCGGGAGAGGCTCCTACAATGAGCAGTTCTTC. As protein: CASSLSGRGSYNEQFF. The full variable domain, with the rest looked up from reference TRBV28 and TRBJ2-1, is DVKVTQSSRYLVKRTGEKVFLECVQDMDHENMFWYRQDPGLGLRLIYFSYDVKMKEKGDIPEGYSVSREKKERFSLILESASTNQTSMYLCASSLSGRGSYNEQFFGPGTRLTVL.

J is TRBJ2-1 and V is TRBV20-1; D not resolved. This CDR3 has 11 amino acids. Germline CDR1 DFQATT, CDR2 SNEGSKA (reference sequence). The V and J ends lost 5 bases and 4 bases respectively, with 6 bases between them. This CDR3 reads CSASLYNEQFF. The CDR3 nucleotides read TGCAGTGCTTCCCTTTACAATGAGCAGTTCTTC.